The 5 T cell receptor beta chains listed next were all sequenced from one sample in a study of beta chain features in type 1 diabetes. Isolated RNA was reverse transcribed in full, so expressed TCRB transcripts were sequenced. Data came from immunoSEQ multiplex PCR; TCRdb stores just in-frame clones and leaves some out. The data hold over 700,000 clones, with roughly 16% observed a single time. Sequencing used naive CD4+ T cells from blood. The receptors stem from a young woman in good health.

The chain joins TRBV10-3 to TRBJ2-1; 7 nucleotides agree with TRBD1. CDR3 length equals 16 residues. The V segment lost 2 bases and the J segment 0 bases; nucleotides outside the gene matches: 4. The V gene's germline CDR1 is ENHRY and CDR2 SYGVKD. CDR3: CAISEGQVLSYNEQFF. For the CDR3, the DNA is TGTGCCATCAGTGAGGGACAGGTACTCTCCTACAATGAGCAGTTCTTC.

Written as DNA, the CDR3 is TGCGCCAGCAGCTTAGCCGGGCTGAATGAAAAACTGTTTTTT. This codes for CASSLAGLNEKLFF. V and J are TRBV5-1 and TRBJ1-4; unclear D gene. CDR3 length: 14 amino acids. Germline CDR1 and CDR2: SGHRS and YFSETQ. V was clipped by 2 bases and J by 5 bases, with 10 bases between them.

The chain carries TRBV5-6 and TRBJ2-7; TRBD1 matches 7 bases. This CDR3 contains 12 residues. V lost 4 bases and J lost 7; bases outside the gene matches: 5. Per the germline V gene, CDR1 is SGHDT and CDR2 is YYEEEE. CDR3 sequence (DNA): TGTGCCAGCAGCAGGGACAGTCGGGAGCAGTACTTC. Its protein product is CASSRDSREQYF. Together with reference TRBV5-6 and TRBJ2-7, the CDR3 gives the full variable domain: DAGVTQSPTHLIKTRGQQVTLRCSPKSGHDTVSWYQQALGQGPQFIFQYYEEEERQRGNFPDRFSGHQFPNYSSELNVNALLLGDSALYLCASSRDSREQYFGPGTRLTVT.

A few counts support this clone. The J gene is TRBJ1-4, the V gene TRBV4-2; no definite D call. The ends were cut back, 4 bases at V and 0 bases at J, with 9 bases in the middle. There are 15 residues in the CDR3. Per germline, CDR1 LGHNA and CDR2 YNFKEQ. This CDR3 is CASSRRLATNEKLFF. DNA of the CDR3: TGTGCCAGCAGCCGAAGACTGGCAACTAATGAAAAACTGTTTTTT.

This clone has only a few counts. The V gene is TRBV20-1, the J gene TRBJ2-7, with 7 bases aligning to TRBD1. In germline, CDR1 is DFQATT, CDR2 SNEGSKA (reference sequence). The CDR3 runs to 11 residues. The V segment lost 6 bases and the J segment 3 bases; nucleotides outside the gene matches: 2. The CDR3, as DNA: TGCAGTGCGGGGACAGACTACGAGCAGTACTTC. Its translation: CSAGTDYEQYF.